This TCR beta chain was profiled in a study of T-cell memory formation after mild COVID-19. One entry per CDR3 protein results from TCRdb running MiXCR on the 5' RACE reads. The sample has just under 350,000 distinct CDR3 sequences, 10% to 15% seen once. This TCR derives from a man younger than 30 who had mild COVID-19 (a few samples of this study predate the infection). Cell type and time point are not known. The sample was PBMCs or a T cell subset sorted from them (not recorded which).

The CDR3 loop reads CASSTGQASQEAFF. The CDR3, as DNA: TGTGCCAGCAGCACAGGACAGGCTTCGCAGGAAGCTTTCTTT. This chain connects TRBV7-2 to TRBJ1-1; TRBD1 agrees at 7 bases. V shed 5 bases and J 8 bases; nucleotides not matched to a gene: 11. This CDR3 has 14 residues. Germline-derived CDR1 and CDR2 are SGHTA and FQGNSA.